This T cell receptor (beta chain) was profiled in a study of T cells in Graves' hyperthyroidism and ophthalmopathy. Study background: Upon initial diagnosis and before any treatment, peripheral blood was collected. Points from the study as a whole: A median roughly six months before onset, the model predicted ophthalmopathy.

J was trimmed by 4 bases and V by 7 bases; bases with no gene match: 8. Germline CDR1 reads LNHDA; CDR2 reads SQIVND (reference sequence). The CDR3 has 15 amino acids. Amplification of TCR beta CDR3 regions used RNA as the template. Primed by the HTBI set, a first-round RT-PCR was run on the TCR CDR3. One entry per CDR3 protein, called by TCRdb with MiXCR from the multiplex PCR reads. The repertoire holds roughly 290,000 distinct CDR3 sequences, approximately 13% seen once, with 7.9% in the top ten. With respect to this clonotype: The antigen remains unidentified.

The chain is built from TRBV19 and TRBJ1-5; TRBD1 matches at 9 bases. The sequenced sample consisted of blood. This clonotype was sampled from a woman aged 40 to 50 with Graves' hyperthyroidism. The CDR3 sequence is CASTAQGASNQPQHF. CDR3 DNA: TGTGCCAGTACCGCACAGGGGGCGTCGAATCAGCCCCAGCATTTT. Drawing the rest from reference TRBV19 and TRBJ1-5, the complete variable domain is DGGITQSPKYLFRKEGQNVTLSCEQNLNHDAMYWYRQDPGQGLRLIYYSQIVNDFQKGDIAEGYSVSREKKESFPLTVTSAQKNPTAFYLCASTAQGASNQPQHFGDGTRLSIL.